The T cell receptor beta chain under discussion was sequenced for a study of early T cells in non-severe SARS-CoV-2 infection. Background on the study: Bulk RNA taken from unsorted whole blood was sequenced, leaving chains unpaired.

The length of the CDR3 is 14 residues. V shed 2 bases and J shed 7 bases, with 14 bases lying between them. Study-wide results and caveats: Anti-spike CD8 specificities were favored by VDJdb matching, whose results missed private and CD4 specificities.

Researchers tagged individual cDNA molecules with unique molecular identifiers. TCRdb processed the 5' RACE reads anew with MiXCR; each CDR3 protein has one entry. This sample carries some 96,000 distinct CDR3 sequences, 13% of them seen once, and the ten largest clones take around 2.4%. This clonotype has at least ten counts. Its target is not known. This chain joins TRBV12-3 or TRBV12-4 and TRBJ1-2, with TRBD1 as a possible D gene (6 bases). Sequencing was done on a sample of whole blood. The sequence was collected from an adult who was a healthcare worker with PCR-confirmed SARS-CoV-2 infection or an uninfected control (not recorded which). The CDR3 sequence is CASSLFRGASGYTF. The CDR3 nucleotides read TGTGCCAGCAGTTTATTCCGGGGGGCTAGTGGCTACACCTTC.